This T cell receptor (beta chain) was recovered during a study of T-cell reconstitution after alpha-beta-depleted transplantation in children. Study-level results: Several hundred expanded graft clones reportedly were the source of alpha-beta T cells about two months after transplant. Fresh T-cell production supplied most of the T-cell counts and diversity seen one year after transplant. For some patients, TCRbeta diversity was high at day 60 because of recipient T cells and thymic progenitors that survived.

As for this clonotype: Antigen: not known.

Unique molecular identifiers featured in how the TCRbeta library was prepared. TCRdb called the PCR reads again in MiXCR, with one record for every CDR3 protein. The sample holds about 250,000 distinct CDR3 sequences, around 25% seen once. With V trimmed by 6 bases and J by 3 bases, 6 bases remained unmatched. Germline CDR1 reads MNHEY; CDR2 reads SMNVEV (reference sequence). The CDR3 is made up of 15 amino acids. This clonotype was sampled from a female patient under 10 years old who had a stem cell transplant for congenital amegakaryocytic thrombocytopenia, so the T cells may come from the graft donor. The sequenced sample was PBMCs, mostly from graft donor cells, obtained 360 days after TCRalphabeta/CD19-depleted stem cell transplant. The chain employs TRBV27 and TRBJ2-1; 9 bases fit TRBD2. The CDR3 spells CASSPRRGGYNEQFF. CDR3 nucleotides: TGTGCCAGCAGCCCCCGGCGGGGGGGCTACAATGAGCAGTTCTTC.